This T cell receptor (beta chain) was recovered during a study of blood T cell repertoires in COVID-19. Clinical histories supplied by participants themselves formed the basis of cohort assignment. The assay was immunoSEQ multiplex PCR, and TCRdb's table has in-frame clones only and misses some. The data show roughly 250,000 clones, approximately 85% seen once. Specimen: PBMCs or T cells enriched from blood (not recorded which). This sequence originates from a woman in her 30s who had recovered from COVID-19.

Here the CDR3 reads CASRSGTGLSPLHF. The CDR3, as DNA: TGTGCCAGCAGGTCCGGGACAGGGCTTTCACCCCTCCACTTT. The chain recombines TRBV28 with TRBJ1-6; 9 nucleotides align to TRBD1. The V gene's germline CDR1 is MDHEN and CDR2 SYDVKM. Germline trimming cut 6 bases from V and 9 bases from J; bases unmatched to any gene: 6. The length of the CDR3 is 14 residues. The whole variable domain, remainder taken from reference TRBV28 and TRBJ1-6, is DVKVTQSSRYLVKRTGEKVFLECVQDMDHENMFWYRQDPGLGLRLIYFSYDVKMKEKGDIPEGYSVSREKKERFSLILESASTNQTSMYLCASRSGTGLSPLHFGNGTRLTVT.